This paragraph covers one TCR beta chain sequence. TCRdb ran MiXCR on the 5' RACE reads and lists one entry per CDR3 protein. The sample has approximately 47,000 distinct CDR3 sequences, 25% to 35% seen once; the top ten hold 2% to 2.5%. The CDR3 consists of 13 residues. Between the trimmed V and J ends, which lost 3 bases and 0 bases, there was a span of 9 bases. CDR1 and CDR2 (germline): DFQATT, SNEGSKA (reference sequence). Sequenced: naive CD4+ T cells sorted from blood. Noted subset: naive CD4+ T cells, CD4+CD45RA+CD25-. The rearrangement joins TRBV20-1 to TRBJ2-7; D is perhaps TRBD1 (6 bases). This TCR was recovered from a female donor with breast cancer. The CDR3: CSASGTSSYEQYF. CDR3 bases: TGCAGTGCTAGTGGGACATCCTCCTACGAGCAGTACTTC.